This is a list of T cell receptor beta chains from one sample in a study of T cell repertoires in cytomegalovirus infection. TCRdb itself ran the reads through MiXCR, one entry per CDR3 protein. The table records some 220,000 distinct CDR3 sequences, around 40% of them present only once. These receptors' antigens are unknown. The input for sequencing was CD8+ T cells from cultured PBMCs, taken from culture after CMV antigen stimulation. The receptors here all came from a human donor in good health (CMV status not recorded). Some clones in this sample may be carry-over from other donors' samples. Each CDR3 is given without its conserved first and last residue. The D gene is left open where the match is weak.

- | TRBJ1-2 | TRBV7-6 | ASSLAPGSGGYT
- | TRBJ1-2 | TRBV7-3 | ASSADPGPYGYT
- | TRBJ1-1 | TRBV11-2 | ASSPSLAAVNTEAF
- | TRBJ1-1 | TRBV28 | ASSHGRTVYTEAF
- | TRBJ2-3 | TRBV7-8 | ASSPQGGDTQY
TRBD2 | TRBJ2-3 | TRBV7-2 | ASSPGLAPSGDTQY
- | TRBJ1-3 | TRBV7-6 | ARSSQVVWVTKPTIY
- | TRBJ1-2 | TRBV27 | ASRMGETRGYT
- | TRBJ2-1 | TRBV28 | ASRPGPTNSYNEQF
- | TRBJ1-2 | TRBV27 | ASSLRGAFSYT
TRBD1 | TRBJ2-1 | TRBV7-2 | ASSFRGNEQF
- | TRBJ2-7 | TRBV29-1 | SVEEQAGEQY
- | TRBJ1-2 | TRBV11-2 | ASRMAYNYGYT
- | TRBJ1-1 | TRBV7-9 | ASSLDGGTDEAF
TRBD1 | TRBJ2-3 | TRBV7-9 | ASSFAADRPPFADTQY
- | TRBJ2-1 | TRBV27 | ASSPSGRGLNEQF
- | TRBJ1-1 | TRBV7-8 | ASSLYPSRALGASNTEAF
TRBD2 | TRBJ2-1 | TRBV6-2/TRBV6-3 | ASSRSGGYYNEQF
TRBD1 | TRBJ2-7 | TRBV10-3 | AISESGTGGGQY
- | TRBJ1-4 | TRBV5-5 | ASSLDSMGEKLF
- | TRBJ1-6 | TRBV6-5 | ASSPGESGSPLH
- | TRBJ2-7 | TRBV7-9 | ASSDGSGEQY
TRBD2 | TRBJ2-1 | TRBV20-1 | SAAGGLAGVSYNEQF
TRBD1 | TRBJ2-7 | TRBV13 | ASSIWTGAYEQY
- | TRBJ2-1 | TRBV6-6 | ASSYSVGTPYNEQF
- | TRBJ1-5 | TRBV19 | ASSISRGSNQPQH
- | TRBJ2-5 | TRBV10-2 | ASSGGHPDRQY
TRBD1 | TRBJ1-3 | TRBV10-3 | AISQPGQGENTIY
- | TRBJ2-7 | TRBV5-1 | ASSLATITGSSYEQY
- | TRBJ1-3 | TRBV13 | ASSTRPGTTNTIY
- | TRBJ2-4 | TRBV24-1 | ATSEGGAVAKNIQY
TRBD1 | TRBJ2-3 | TRBV28 | ASRGSTDREVPYTQY
- | TRBJ1-1 | TRBV29-1 | SVQGNTEAF
- | TRBJ2-7 | TRBV27 | ASSLRVNRISYEQY